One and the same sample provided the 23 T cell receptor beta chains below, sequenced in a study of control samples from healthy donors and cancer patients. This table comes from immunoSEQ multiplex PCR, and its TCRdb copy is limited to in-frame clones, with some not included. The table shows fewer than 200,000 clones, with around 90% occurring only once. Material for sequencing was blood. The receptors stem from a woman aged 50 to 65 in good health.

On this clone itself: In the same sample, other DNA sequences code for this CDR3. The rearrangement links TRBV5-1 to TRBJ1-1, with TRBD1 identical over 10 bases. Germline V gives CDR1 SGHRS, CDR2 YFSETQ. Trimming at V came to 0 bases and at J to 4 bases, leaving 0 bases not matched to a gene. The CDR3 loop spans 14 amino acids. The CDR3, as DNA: TGCGCCAGCAGCTTGGGGACAGGGGGCACTGAAGCTTTCTTT. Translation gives CASSLGTGGTEAFF. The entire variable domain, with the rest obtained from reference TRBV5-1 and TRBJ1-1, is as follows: KAGVTQTPRYLIKTRGQQVTLSCSPISGHRSVSWYQQTPGQGLQFLFEYFSETQRNKGNFPGRFSGRQFSNSRSEMNVSTLELGDSALYLCASSLGTGGTEAFFGQGTRLTVV.

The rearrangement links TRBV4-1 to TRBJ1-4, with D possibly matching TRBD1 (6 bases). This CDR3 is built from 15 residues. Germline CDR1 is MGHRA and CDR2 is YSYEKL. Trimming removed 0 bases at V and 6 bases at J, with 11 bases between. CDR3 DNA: TGCGCCAGCAGCCAAGAGAAGGGGGAGTATGAAAAACTGTTTTTT. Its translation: CASSQEKGEYEKLFF.

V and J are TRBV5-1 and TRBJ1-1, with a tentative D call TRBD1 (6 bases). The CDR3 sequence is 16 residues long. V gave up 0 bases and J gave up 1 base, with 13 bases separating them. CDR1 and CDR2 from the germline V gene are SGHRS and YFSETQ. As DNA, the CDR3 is TGCGCCAGCAGCTTGGAACCCCCGGGACAGAACACTGAAGCTTTCTTT. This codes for CASSLEPPGQNTEAFF.

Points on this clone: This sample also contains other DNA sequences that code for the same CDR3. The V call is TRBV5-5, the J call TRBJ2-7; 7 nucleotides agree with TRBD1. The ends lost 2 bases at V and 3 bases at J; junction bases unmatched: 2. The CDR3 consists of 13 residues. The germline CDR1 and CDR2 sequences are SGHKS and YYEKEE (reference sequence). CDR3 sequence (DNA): TGTGCCAGCAGCTTAGGGACAGACTACGAGCAGTACTTC. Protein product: CASSLGTDYEQYF.

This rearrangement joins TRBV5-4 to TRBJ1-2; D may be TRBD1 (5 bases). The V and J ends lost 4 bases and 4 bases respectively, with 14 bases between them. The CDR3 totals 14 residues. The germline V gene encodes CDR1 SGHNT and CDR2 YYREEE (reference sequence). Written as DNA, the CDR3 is TGTGCCAGCAGCGCCGGGACGGATCCCTATGGCTACACCTTC. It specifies CASSAGTDPYGYTF.

CDR3 nucleotides: TGTGCCAGCAATAAGGGCCTGCCGAACACTGAAGCTTTCTTT. Protein sequence: CASNKGLPNTEAFF. This chain connects TRBV6-5 to TRBJ1-1, with no clear D. V was cut by 7 bases and J by 1 base, with 13 bases left in between. The CDR3 extends over 14 amino acids. Germline values: CDR1 MNHEY, CDR2 SVGAGI.

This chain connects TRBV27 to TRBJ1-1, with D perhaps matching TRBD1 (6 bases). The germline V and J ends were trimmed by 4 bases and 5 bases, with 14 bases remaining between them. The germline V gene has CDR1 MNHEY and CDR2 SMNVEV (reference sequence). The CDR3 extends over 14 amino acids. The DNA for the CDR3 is TGTGCCAGCAGTTCGAGGGGCCAGGGGACTGAAGCTTTCTTT. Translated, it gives CASSSRGQGTEAFF.

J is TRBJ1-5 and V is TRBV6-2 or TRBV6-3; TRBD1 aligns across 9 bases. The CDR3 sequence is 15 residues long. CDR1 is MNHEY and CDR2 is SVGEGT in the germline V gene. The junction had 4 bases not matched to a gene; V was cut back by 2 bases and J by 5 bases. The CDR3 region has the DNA TGTGCCAGCAGTTACACACAGGGGGCGGATCAGCCCCAGCATTTT. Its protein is CASSYTQGADQPQHF.

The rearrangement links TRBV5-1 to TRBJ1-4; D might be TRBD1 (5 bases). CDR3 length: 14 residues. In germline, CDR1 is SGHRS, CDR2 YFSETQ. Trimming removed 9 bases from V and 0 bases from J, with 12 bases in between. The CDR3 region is CATARGSTNEKLFF. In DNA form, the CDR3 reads TGCGCCACCGCCCGGGGGTCAACTAATGAAAAACTGTTTTTT.

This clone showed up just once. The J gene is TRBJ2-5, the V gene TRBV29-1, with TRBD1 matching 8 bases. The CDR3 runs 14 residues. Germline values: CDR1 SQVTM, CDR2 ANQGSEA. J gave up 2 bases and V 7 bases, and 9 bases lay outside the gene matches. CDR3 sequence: CSGRVGTGQETQYF. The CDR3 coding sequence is TGCAGCGGGCGCGTAGGGACAGGACAAGAGACCCAGTACTTC.

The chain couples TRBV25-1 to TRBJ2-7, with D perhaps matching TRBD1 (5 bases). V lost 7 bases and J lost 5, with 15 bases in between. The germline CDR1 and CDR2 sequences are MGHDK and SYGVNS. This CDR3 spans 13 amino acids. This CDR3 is CASIGWAGNEQYF. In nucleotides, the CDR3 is TGTGCCAGCATCGGGTGGGCAGGGAACGAGCAGTACTTC.

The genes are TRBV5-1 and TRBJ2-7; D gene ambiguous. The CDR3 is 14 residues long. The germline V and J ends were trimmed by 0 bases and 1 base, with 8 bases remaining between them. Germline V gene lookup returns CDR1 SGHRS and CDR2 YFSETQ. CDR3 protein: CASSLGQRSYEQYF. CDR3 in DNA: TGCGCCAGCAGCTTGGGACAAAGGTCCTACGAGCAGTACTTC.

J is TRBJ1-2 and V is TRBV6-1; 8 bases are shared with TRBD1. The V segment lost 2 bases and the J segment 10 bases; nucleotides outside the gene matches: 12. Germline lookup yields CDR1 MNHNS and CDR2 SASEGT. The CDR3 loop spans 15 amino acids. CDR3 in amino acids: CASSENRGRTGHYTF. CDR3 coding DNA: TGTGCCAGCAGTGAAAATCGGGGAAGGACAGGGCACTACACCTTC.

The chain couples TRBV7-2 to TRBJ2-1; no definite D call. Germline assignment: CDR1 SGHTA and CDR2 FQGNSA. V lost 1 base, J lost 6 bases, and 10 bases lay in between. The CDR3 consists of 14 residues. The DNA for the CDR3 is TGTGCCAGCAGCTTAGGGAATAGGATCAATGAGCAGTTCTTC. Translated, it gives CASSLGNRINEQFF.

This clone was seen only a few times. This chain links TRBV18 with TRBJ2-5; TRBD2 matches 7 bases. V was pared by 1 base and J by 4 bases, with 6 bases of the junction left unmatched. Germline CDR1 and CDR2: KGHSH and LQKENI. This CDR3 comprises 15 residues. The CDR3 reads CASSPRGSSGETQYF. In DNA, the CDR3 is TGTGCCAGCTCACCACGGGGATCTAGCGGAGAGACCCAGTACTTC.

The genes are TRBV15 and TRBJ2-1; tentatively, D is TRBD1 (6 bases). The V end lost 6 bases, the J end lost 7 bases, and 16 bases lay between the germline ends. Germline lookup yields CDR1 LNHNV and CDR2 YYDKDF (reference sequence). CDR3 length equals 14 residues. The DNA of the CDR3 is TGTGCCACCAGATACCCCGGGACACTTAATGAGCAGTTCTTC. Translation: CATRYPGTLNEQFF.

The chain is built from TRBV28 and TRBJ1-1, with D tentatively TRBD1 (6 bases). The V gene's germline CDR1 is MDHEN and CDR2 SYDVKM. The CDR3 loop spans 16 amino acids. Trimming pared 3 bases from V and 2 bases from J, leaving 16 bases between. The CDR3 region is CASSLGANRANTEAFF. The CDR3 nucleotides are TGTGCCAGCAGTTTGGGGGCGAACAGGGCTAACACTGAAGCTTTCTTT.

The CDR3 is CASSYWGPGREKLFF. The CDR3 DNA reads as TGTGCCAGCAGTTACTGGGGGCCCGGTCGTGAAAAACTGTTTTTT. The V call is TRBV6-5, the J call TRBJ1-4; D perhaps matches TRBD1 (6 bases). This CDR3 has 15 amino acids. CDR1 is MNHEY and CDR2 is SVGAGI in the germline V gene. V dropped 1 base and J dropped 7 bases, with 13 bases sitting between them.

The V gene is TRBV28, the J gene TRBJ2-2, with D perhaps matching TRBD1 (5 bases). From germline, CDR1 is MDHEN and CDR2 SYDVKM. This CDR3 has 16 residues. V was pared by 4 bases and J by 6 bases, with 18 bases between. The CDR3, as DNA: TGTGCCAGCAGTTCAACAGGAACCGTACCGTCCGGGGAGCTGTTTTTT. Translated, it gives CASSSTGTVPSGELFF.

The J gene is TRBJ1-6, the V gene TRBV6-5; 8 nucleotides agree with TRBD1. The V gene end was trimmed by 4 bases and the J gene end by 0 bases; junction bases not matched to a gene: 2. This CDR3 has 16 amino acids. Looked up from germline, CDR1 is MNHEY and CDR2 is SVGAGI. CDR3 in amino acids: CASSFTGGSYNSPLHF. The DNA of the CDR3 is TGTGCCAGCAGTTTTACAGGGGGCTCCTATAATTCACCCCTCCACTTT.

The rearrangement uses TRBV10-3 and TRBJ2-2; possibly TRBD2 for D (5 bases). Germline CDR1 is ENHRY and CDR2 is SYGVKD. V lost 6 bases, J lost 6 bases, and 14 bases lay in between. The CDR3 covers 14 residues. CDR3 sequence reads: CAIRDSPPAGELFF. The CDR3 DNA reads TGTGCCATCAGGGACTCCCCGCCGGCCGGGGAGCTGTTTTTT.

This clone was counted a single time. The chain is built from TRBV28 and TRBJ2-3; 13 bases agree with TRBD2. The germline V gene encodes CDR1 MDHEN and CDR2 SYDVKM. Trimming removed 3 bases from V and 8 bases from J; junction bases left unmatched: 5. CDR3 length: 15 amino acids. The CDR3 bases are TGTGCCAGCAGTTTGACTAGCGGGGGGTCAGGTACGCAGTATTTT. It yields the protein CASSLTSGGSGTQYF. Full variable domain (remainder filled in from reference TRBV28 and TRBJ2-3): DVKVTQSSRYLVKRTGEKVFLECVQDMDHENMFWYRQDPGLGLRLIYFSYDVKMKEKGDIPEGYSVSREKKERFSLILESASTNQTSMYLCASSLTSGGSGTQYFGPGTRLTVL.

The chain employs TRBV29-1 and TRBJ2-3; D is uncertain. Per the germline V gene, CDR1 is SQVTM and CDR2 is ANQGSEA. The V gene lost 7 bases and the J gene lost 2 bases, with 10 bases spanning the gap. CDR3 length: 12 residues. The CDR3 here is CSASLPTDTQYF. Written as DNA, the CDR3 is TGCAGCGCCTCTTTACCCACAGATACGCAGTATTTT.